A selection of T cell receptor beta chains follows, all from one sample in a study of shared clonotypes between healthy human individuals. Sequencing was performed with immunoSEQ multiplex PCR; in TCRdb, only in-frame clones are kept and a portion is missing. The sample holds approximately 2,200,000 clones, more than 85% seen once. Sequencing was done on a sample of naive CD8+ T cells from PBMCs. The receptors shown here come from a young man in good health. Some clones in this sample may be carry-over from other donors' samples. CDR3s include the opening cysteine and the closing phenylalanine or tryptophan. A D gene is named only where the DNA matches it firmly. Expanded clones are given a class, and other clones once, few, many or no size at all.

d_call: NA; clone_size: NA; v_call: TRBV11-2; j_call: TRBJ2-3; cdr3_length: 12; cdr3_nt: TGTGCCAGCAGCTTCGTAGCGGATACGCAGTATTTT; cdr3_aa: CASSFVADTQYF
d_call: NA; clone_size: few; v_call: TRBV9; j_call: TRBJ1-1; cdr3_length: 15; cdr3_nt: TGTGCCAGCAGCCCCTGGGGGCAGTTGAACACTGAAGCTTTCTTT; cdr3_aa: CASSPWGQLNTEAFF
d_call: NA; clone_size: NA; v_call: TRBV20-1; j_call: TRBJ2-1; cdr3_length: 11; cdr3_nt: TGCAGTGCTAGATCCCAGCATGAGCAGTTCTTC; cdr3_aa: CSARSQHEQFF
d_call: TRBD2; clone_size: NA; v_call: TRBV28; j_call: TRBJ2-1; cdr3_length: 16; cdr3_nt: TGTGCCAGCAGTTCCTATGGGACTAGCCCCTACAATGAGCAGTTCTTC; cdr3_aa: CASSSYGTSPYNEQFF
d_call: NA; clone_size: NA; v_call: TRBV11-1; j_call: TRBJ1-2; cdr3_length: 14; cdr3_nt: TGTGCCAGCAGCTTCACAGAGACAGGTTATGGCTACACCTTC; cdr3_aa: CASSFTETGYGYTF
d_call: TRBD1; clone_size: NA; v_call: TRBV13; j_call: TRBJ2-2; cdr3_length: 18; cdr3_nt: TGTGCCAGCAGCTCAAATGGACAGGTAGATACGAACACCGGGGAGCTGTTTTTT; cdr3_aa: CASSSNGQVDTNTGELFF
d_call: NA; clone_size: NA; v_call: TRBV5-6; j_call: TRBJ1-2; cdr3_length: 13; cdr3_nt: TGTGCCAGCAGCCTACAGCGGGACTATGGCTACACCTTC; cdr3_aa: CASSLQRDYGYTF
d_call: NA; clone_size: once; v_call: TRBV25-1; j_call: TRBJ1-1; cdr3_length: 15; cdr3_nt: TGTGCCAGCACCGACGGGGGAATCGGGGACACTGAAGCTTTCTTT; cdr3_aa: CASTDGGIGDTEAFF
d_call: NA; clone_size: NA; v_call: TRBV28; j_call: TRBJ2-3; cdr3_length: 15; cdr3_nt: TGTGCCAGCAGACCGGGCACCTCGAAAGGTAGTACGCAGTATTTT; cdr3_aa: CASRPGTSKGSTQYF
d_call: TRBD2; clone_size: NA; v_call: TRBV10-2; j_call: TRBJ2-1; cdr3_length: 15; cdr3_nt: TGCGCCAGCAGCCTCAGCGGGACCGCCTACAATGAGCAGTTCTTC; cdr3_aa: CASSLSGTAYNEQFF
d_call: TRBD1; clone_size: NA; v_call: TRBV5-4; j_call: TRBJ2-1; cdr3_length: 15; cdr3_nt: TGTGCCAGCAGCTCGGGACAGGGCTCCTACAATGAGCAGTTCTTC; cdr3_aa: CASSSGQGSYNEQFF
d_call: TRBD2; clone_size: NA; v_call: TRBV9; j_call: TRBJ2-3; cdr3_length: 19; cdr3_nt: TGTGCCAGCAGCGGGGGATATCGGGCCCGACTAGCGTACACAGATACGCAGTATTTT; cdr3_aa: CASSGGYRARLAYTDTQYF
d_call: NA; clone_size: NA; v_call: TRBV7-2; j_call: TRBJ1-1; cdr3_length: 13; cdr3_nt: TGTGCCAGCAGCTTATTTGGAACAACTGAAGCTTTCTTT; cdr3_aa: CASSLFGTTEAFF
d_call: NA; clone_size: NA; v_call: TRBV7-8; j_call: TRBJ2-7; cdr3_length: 13; cdr3_nt: TGTGCCAGCAGCTTAGCCCGCGCATACGAGCAGTACTTC; cdr3_aa: CASSLARAYEQYF
d_call: NA; clone_size: NA; v_call: TRBV15; j_call: TRBJ1-2; cdr3_length: 14; cdr3_nt: TGTGCCACCAGCAGAGATAGGGGCTCCTATGGCTACACCTTC; cdr3_aa: CATSRDRGSYGYTF